Shown below are 29 T cell receptor beta chains from a single sample sequenced in a study of cytomegalovirus exposure and HLA in healthy donors. The PCR contained 60 Vbeta and 13 Jbeta primers. The method was immunoSEQ multiplex PCR; TCRdb's version includes in-frame clones alone and lacks a portion of them. The table lists about 150,000 clones, more than 75% of them singletons. Sequenced material: PBMCs. The source of these receptors is a man aged 25 to 40 in good health and CMV-seropositive.

The chain uses TRBV6-5 and TRBJ2-7, with 9 bases identical to TRBD2. Germline V gene lookup returns CDR1 MNHEY and CDR2 SVGAGI. Germline trimming cut 9 bases from V and 0 bases from J; bases unmatched to any gene: 6. The CDR3 length is 14 residues. CDR3 in amino acids: CASRRLAASYEQYF. CDR3 sequence (DNA): TGTGCCAGTAGAAGACTAGCGGCCTCCTACGAGCAGTACTTC.

This clone occurred once. The chain recombines TRBV5-6 with TRBJ1-3; D is possibly TRBD1 (5 bases). The CDR3 runs 15 residues. The V end was cut by 0 bases, the J end by 2 bases, with 9 bases between. Germline V gene data show CDR1 as SGHDT and CDR2 as YYEEEE. The CDR3 sequence: CASSLAPGPGNTIYF. The CDR3 coding sequence is TGTGCCAGCAGCTTGGCCCCAGGGCCTGGAAACACCATATATTTT.

This rearrangement joins TRBV18 to TRBJ1-6; TRBD1 is a possible D gene (5 bases). Trimming pared 1 base from V and 9 bases from J, leaving 16 bases between. The germline CDR1 and CDR2 sequences are KGHSH and LQKENI. CDR3 length equals 16 residues. For the CDR3, the DNA is TGTGCCAGCTCACCACAGGAGGCAGGGAGGGGTTCACCCCTCCACTTT. This gives the protein CASSPQEAGRGSPLHF.

The chain has TRBV2 and TRBJ2-7, with 8 bases aligning to TRBD2. The V gene's germline CDR1 is SNHLY and CDR2 FYNNEI. The trim removed 4 bases at V and 4 bases at J, leaving 12 bases unmatched. This CDR3 has 16 amino acids. In DNA form, the CDR3 reads TGTGCCAGCAGTGCGGGACCGGGACTAGTCACGTACGAGCAGTACTTC. Its protein is CASSAGPGLVTYEQYF.

This chain uses TRBV10-3 with TRBJ2-2, with TRBD2 as a possible D gene (6 bases). Germline V gene data show CDR1 as ENHRY and CDR2 as SYGVKD. The CDR3 runs 13 residues. Trimming took off 10 bases at V and 4 bases at J, with 13 bases between the two ends. The DNA of the CDR3 is TGTGCCACCCGGGGGAGCGCCACCGGGGAGCTGTTTTTT. It yields the protein CATRGSATGELFF.

The genes are TRBV29-1 and TRBJ2-5, with TRBD1 matching 8 bases. With the DNA end fitting TRBJ2-7 better, the J assignment may be wrong. Germline V gene data show CDR1 as SQVTM and CDR2 as ANQGSEA. This CDR3 region has 13 residues. The CDR3 here is CSVERDRGNEQYF. The CDR3 DNA reads TGCAGCGTTGAACGCGACAGGGGCAACGAGCAGTACTTC.

This chain links TRBV7-3 with TRBJ2-1; 7 positions agree with TRBD2. Germline V gives CDR1 SGHTA, CDR2 FQGTGA. After removal of 4 bases from V and 0 bases from J, the junction contained 3 bases not matched to a gene. The CDR3 sequence is 15 residues long. DNA of the CDR3: TGTGCCAGCAGCTCGGCGGGGGACTCCTACAATGAGCAGTTCTTC. The encoded protein is CASSSAGDSYNEQFF. The complete variable domain, with remaining parts taken from reference TRBV7-3 and TRBJ2-1, reads GAGVSQTPSNKVTEKGKYVELRCDPISGHTALYWYRQSLGQGPEFLIYFQGTGAADDSGLPNDRFFAVRPEGSVSTLKIQRTERGDSAVYLCASSSAGDSYNEQFFGPGTRLTVL.

This clone turned up a few times. The chain links TRBV9 to TRBJ1-2; TRBD1 is a possible D gene (6 bases). There are 16 residues in the CDR3. The V end lost 4 bases, the J end lost 2 bases, and 18 bases lay between the germline ends. CDR1 is SGDLS, CDR2 YYNGEE, per germline. CDR3 loop: CASSSQGKTVNYGYTF. The CDR3, as DNA: TGTGCCAGCAGCTCTCAGGGGAAGACAGTCAACTATGGCTACACCTTC.

The chain recombines TRBV7-8 with TRBJ2-1, with a weak D call TRBD2 (6 bases). The CDR3 totals 15 residues. Germline V gene data show CDR1 as SGHVS and CDR2 as FQNEAQ. The V gene lost 6 bases and the J gene lost 9 bases, with 21 bases spanning the gap. As DNA, the CDR3 is TGTGCCAGCAGTCGTCCCGGGACTCAGATCACTGAGCAGTTCTTC. It translates to CASSRPGTQITEQFF.

In this sample, this clone turned up a few times. The chain couples TRBV14 to TRBJ2-2; the D gene is possibly TRBD2 (5 bases). The V end lost 0 bases, the J end lost 5 bases, and 13 bases lay between the germline ends. This CDR3 region has 16 residues. Germline-derived CDR1 and CDR2 are SGHDN and FVKESK. The CDR3 spells CASSQEEDPGTGELFF. The CDR3 nucleotides read TGTGCCAGCAGCCAAGAGGAGGATCCGGGAACCGGGGAGCTGTTTTTT.

This clone was counted a single time. The chain links TRBV21-1 to TRBJ1-4; the table calls TRBD1, which could not be checked here. TRBV21-1 is an annotated pseudogene. This CDR3 contains 20 residues. CDR3 DNA sequence: TGTGCCAGCAGCACTCCTGGGACAGGGAGAATCTTCGCAACTAATGAAAAACTGTTTTTT. Translating it yields CASSTPGTGRIFATNEKLFF.

The chain carries TRBV18 and TRBJ2-3; 13 positions agree with TRBD2. V shed 2 bases, J shed 3 bases, and the junction held 8 bases outside the gene matches. The length of the CDR3 is 18 residues. In germline, CDR1 is KGHSH, CDR2 LQKENI. The CDR3 is CASSPVLAGGPPTDTQYF. The CDR3 region has the DNA TGTGCCAGCTCACCAGTACTAGCGGGGGGGCCTCCAACAGATACGCAGTATTTT.

V usage is TRBV7-2 and J usage is TRBJ2-7; 7 bases agree with TRBD2. In germline, CDR1 is SGHTA, CDR2 FQGNSA. Trimming took 6 bases from V and 6 from J; bases not matched to a gene: 17. This CDR3 comprises 16 residues. In DNA, the CDR3 is TGTGCCAGCAGTCCCAGGGCGGCGGGAGTCGGGGCCGAGCAGTACTTC. Protein product: CASSPRAAGVGAEQYF.

V gene TRBV9 combines with J gene TRBJ2-3; TRBD2 aligns across 9 bases. The germline V gene has CDR1 SGDLS and CDR2 YYNGEE. The CDR3 runs 16 residues. Trimming at V came to 0 bases and at J to 2 bases, leaving 4 bases not matched to a gene. The CDR3 nucleotides read TGTGCCAGCAGCGTAGAGACTAGCGGAAACACAGATACGCAGTATTTT. Its translation: CASSVETSGNTDTQYF.

This sequence joins TRBV6-5 and TRBJ1-5; 9 nucleotides align to TRBD1. Trimming removed 8 bases from V and 2 bases from J; junction bases left unmatched: 7. CDR1 is MNHEY and CDR2 is SVGAGI in the germline V gene. This CDR3 has 15 residues. For the CDR3, the DNA is TGTGCCAGCGCCCCGGGACAGGGTGGCAATCAGCCCCAGCATTTT. As protein: CASAPGQGGNQPQHF.

This clone occurred a few times. The CDR3 sequence is CASSLSGAGGELFF. Written as DNA, the CDR3 is TGTGCCAGCAGTTTATCAGGGGCCGGCGGGGAGCTGTTTTTT. The V gene is TRBV27, the J gene TRBJ2-2; D is perhaps TRBD1 (5 bases). Trimming stripped 0 bases from V and 7 bases from J, with 9 bases between. The germline V gene encodes CDR1 MNHEY and CDR2 SMNVEV (reference sequence). The CDR3 has 14 amino acids.

V gene TRBV30 combines with J gene TRBJ1-3, with TRBD1 as a possible D gene (5 bases). The germline V gene encodes CDR1 GTSNPN and CDR2 SVGIG (reference sequence). Trimming pared 6 bases from V and 3 bases from J, leaving 21 bases between. CDR3 size: 16 residues. The DNA of the CDR3 is TGTGCCTGCCCTGCGGGGGGGACGACGGGTGGAAACACCATATATTTT. Encoded protein: CACPAGGTTGGNTIYF.

The CDR3 sequence: CASSLAAGGAYEQYF. The CDR3 DNA sequence: TGCGCCAGCAGCTTGGCCGCGGGGGGCGCCTACGAGCAGTACTTC. The chain recombines TRBV5-1 with TRBJ2-7; 8 nucleotides line up with TRBD2. The V and J ends lost 0 bases and 2 bases, in that order; junction bases with no gene match: 4. The CDR3 is 15 residues long. Germline CDR1 and CDR2: SGHRS and YFSETQ.

The chain couples TRBV6-6 to TRBJ2-7; TRBD2 is a possible D gene (6 bases). The germline gives CDR1 MNHNY, CDR2 SVGAGI (reference sequence). CDR3 length: 15 residues. The V and J ends lost 1 base and 0 bases respectively, with 10 bases between them. CDR3 sequence (DNA): TGTGCCAGCAGTTACTACGCGGGGAGCTCCTACGAGCAGTACTTC. This codes for CASSYYAGSSYEQYF.

This chain joins TRBV6-1 and TRBJ2-7; possibly TRBD2 for D (6 bases). Germline V gene lookup returns CDR1 MNHNS and CDR2 SASEGT. Deletions cut 1 base from V and 3 bases from J, with 10 bases between. This CDR3 has 14 residues. In DNA form, the CDR3 reads TGTGCCAGCAGTGAAGGAGGTAGCGGCTACGAGCAGTACTTC. Translating gives CASSEGGSGYEQYF.

The gene calls are TRBV4-2 and TRBJ2-2; perhaps TRBD2 as D (5 bases). The CDR3 length is 14 residues. The V gene's germline CDR1 is LGHNA and CDR2 YNFKEQ. Trimming cost V 0 bases and J 3 bases, with 5 bases left between them. CDR3 bases: TGTGCCAGCAGCCAAGAGCGGGACACCGGGGAGCTGTTTTTT. As protein: CASSQERDTGELFF.

The chain has TRBV10-3 and TRBJ2-6; possibly TRBD2 for D (7 bases). Germline CDR1 is ENHRY and CDR2 is SYGVKD. The CDR3 extends over 17 amino acids. The V and J ends lost 0 bases and 2 bases respectively, with 11 bases between them. Here the CDR3 reads CAISESWGGPGANVLTF. DNA for the CDR3: TGTGCCATCAGTGAGTCGTGGGGGGGGCCTGGGGCCAACGTCCTGACTTTC.

The CDR3 is CASSVTGGQNTGELFF. In DNA, the CDR3 is TGTGCCAGCAGCGTGACAGGGGGCCAGAACACCGGGGAGCTGTTTTTT. This rearrangement joins TRBV9 to TRBJ2-2; 10 nucleotides agree with TRBD1. The CDR3 is 16 residues long. In germline, CDR1 is SGDLS, CDR2 YYNGEE. V trimming: 2 bases; J trimming: 1 base; junction bases outside the gene matches: 2.

The rearrangement joins TRBV19 to TRBJ1-6; 8 bases match TRBD1. Germline assignment: CDR1 LNHDA and CDR2 SQIVND (reference sequence). After removal of 6 bases from V and 0 bases from J, the junction contained 7 bases not matched to a gene. CDR3 length equals 17 residues. The CDR3: CASSPGQGSSYNSPLHF. The DNA of the CDR3 is TGTGCCAGTAGCCCCGGACAGGGAAGCTCCTATAATTCACCCCTCCACTTT.

DNA for the CDR3: TGTGCCAGCAGCGCCGAGGACAGGGGCGGTGAAAAACTGTTTTTT. Amino acids: CASSAEDRGGEKLFF. This rearrangement joins TRBV7-8 to TRBJ1-4, with 9 bases fitting TRBD1. The trim removed 5 bases at V and 7 bases at J, leaving 8 bases unmatched. CDR3 length: 15 residues. Germline lookup yields CDR1 SGHVS and CDR2 FQNEAQ.

This chain joins TRBV19 and TRBJ2-7; the match to TRBD1 covers 8 bases. Germline lookup yields CDR1 LNHDA and CDR2 SQIVND (reference sequence). The CDR3 spans 15 residues. V shed 7 bases and J 0 bases; nucleotides not matched to a gene: 8. For the CDR3, the DNA is TGTGCCAGTAAGAGAGGACAGGGAAACTCCTACGAGCAGTACTTC. Encoded protein: CASKRGQGNSYEQYF. The full variable domain, in which reference TRBV19 and TRBJ2-7 provide the parts outside the CDR3, is DGGITQSPKYLFRKEGQNVTLSCEQNLNHDAMYWYRQDPGQGLRLIYYSQIVNDFQKGDIAEGYSVSREKKESFPLTVTSAQKNPTAFYLCASKRGQGNSYEQYFGPGTRLTVT.

The chain couples TRBV25-1 to TRBJ1-3; TRBD1 aligns across 7 bases. Germline trimming cut 3 bases from V and 4 bases from J; bases unmatched to any gene: 3. Germline V lookup: CDR1 MGHDK, CDR2 SYGVNS. The CDR3 is 14 residues long. The CDR3 bases are TGTGCCAGCAGTGAGGAAGGGGGCGGAAACACCATATATTTT. As protein: CASSEEGGGNTIYF.

The chain carries TRBV7-9 and TRBJ2-3, with TRBD2 matching 7 bases. The CDR3 runs to 15 residues. The germline gives CDR1 SEHNR, CDR2 FQNEAQ (reference sequence). V shed 5 bases, J shed 2 bases, and the junction held 7 bases outside the gene matches. CDR3 residues: CASSRLAHPTDTQYF. CDR3 coding DNA: TGTGCCAGCAGCAGACTAGCTCATCCCACAGATACGCAGTATTTT.

This clone occurred once. The chain has TRBV6-1 and TRBJ2-7; D unresolved. This CDR3 has 13 residues. CDR1 and CDR2 from the germline V gene are MNHNS and SASEGT. Between the trimmed V and J ends, which lost 6 bases and 3 bases, there was a span of 12 bases. The CDR3 loop reads CASSSLHLYEQYF. Here the CDR3 DNA reads TGTGCCAGCAGCTCTTTACACCTCTACGAGCAGTACTTC.